The 31 T cell receptor beta chains below were found in one sample sequenced in a study of OX40 agonist ivuxolimab in advanced cancers. TCRdb keeps only in-frame clones here, not all; method: immunoSEQ multiplex PCR. Of 30,000 to 35,000 clones in the sample, about four fifths were seen once. The starting material was CD4+ or CD8+ T cells sorted from blood, obtained in a trial of the OX40 agonist ivuxolimab. These receptors all come from an adult with an advanced solid tumor such as melanoma, head and neck, liver or kidney cancer.

The chain links TRBV18 to TRBJ2-2, with D uncertain. V shed 2 bases and J shed 16 bases, with 14 bases lying between them. The CDR3 loop spans 12 amino acids. CDR1 is KGHSH and CDR2 is LQKENI in the germline V gene. DNA of the CDR3: TGTGCCAGCTCACCAGGGCCAGAAGAAAAGTTTTTT. Translated, it gives CASSPGPEEKFF.

The chain recombines TRBV5-5 with TRBJ1-4, with D perhaps TRBD1 (5 bases). Germline lookup yields CDR1 SGHKS and CDR2 YYEKEE (reference sequence). The CDR3 is 16 amino acids. The ends were cut back, 4 bases at V and 6 bases at J, with 19 bases in the middle. The CDR3 DNA sequence: TGTGCCAGCAGCCGAGACCCACCGGGGGGAGATGAAAAACTGTTTTTT. Its protein product is CASSRDPPGGDEKLFF.

The chain combines TRBV9 with TRBJ2-5; 10 bases map to TRBD2. The CDR3 is made up of 18 amino acids. Trimming at V came to 0 bases and at J to 0 bases, leaving 8 bases not matched to a gene. Germline values: CDR1 SGDLS, CDR2 YYNGEE. The DNA for the CDR3 is TGTGCCAGCAGCGTAGCTGGGATAGCGGGGGGCTACCAAGAGACCCAGTACTTC. It specifies CASSVAGIAGGYQETQYF.

V and J are TRBV28 and TRBJ2-5, with 8 bases aligning to TRBD1. The V gene's germline CDR1 is MDHEN and CDR2 SYDVKM. This CDR3 spans 18 amino acids. Losses at the gene ends were 7 bases for V and 4 bases for J; bases not matched to a gene: 20. CDR3: CASTRQGYSAGGGETQYF. The CDR3 DNA reads TGTGCCAGCACCCGACAGGGGTACAGCGCAGGGGGTGGAGAGACCCAGTACTTC. The full variable domain, with the rest looked up from reference TRBV28 and TRBJ2-5, is DVKVTQSSRYLVKRTGEKVFLECVQDMDHENMFWYRQDPGLGLRLIYFSYDVKMKEKGDIPEGYSVSREKKERFSLILESASTNQTSMYLCASTRQGYSAGGGETQYFGPGTRLLVL.

This clone was seen only once. This chain joins TRBV11-2 and TRBJ2-7, with 8 bases matching TRBD2. The CDR3 covers 14 residues. The ends lost 0 bases at V and 11 bases at J; junction bases unmatched: 9. CDR1 is SGHAT and CDR2 is FQNNGV in the germline V gene. The CDR3 is CASSLEATSGSEYF. CDR3 nucleotide sequence: TGTGCCAGCAGCTTAGAGGCAACGAGCGGGAGCGAGTACTTC.

This rearrangement joins TRBV7-9 to TRBJ1-2, with unresolved D. This CDR3 spans 15 amino acids. CDR1 and CDR2 from the germline V gene are SEHNR and FQNEAQ (reference sequence). Deletions cut 0 bases from V and 8 bases from J, with 16 bases between. For the CDR3, the DNA is TGTGCCAGCAGCTTAGCCACCCGACATGGCCTCGGCTACACCTTC. It encodes CASSLATRHGLGYTF. Filled out from reference TRBV7-9 and TRBJ1-2, the complete variable domain reads DTGVSQNPRHKITKRGQNVTFRCDPISEHNRLYWYRQTLGQGPEFLTYFQNEAQLEKSRLLSDRFSAERPKGSFSTLEIQRTEQGDSAMYLCASSLATRHGLGYTFGSGTRLTVV.

The rearrangement joins TRBV19 to TRBJ2-5; 11 bases agree with TRBD1. The J call may be incorrect, as the DNA end agrees better with TRBJ2-7. The CDR3 has 14 amino acids. CDR1 and CDR2 (germline): LNHDA, SQIVND (reference sequence). CDR3 nucleotide sequence: TGTGCCAGTAGTTTTACCGGGACAGGGGGCGAGCAGTACTTC. It encodes CASSFTGTGGEQYF.

The V call is TRBV7-9, the J call TRBJ1-1; D ambiguous. In germline, CDR1 is SEHNR, CDR2 FQNEAQ (reference sequence). V lost 3 bases, J lost 4 bases, and 3 bases lay in between. The CDR3 contains 11 residues. Here the CDR3 DNA reads TGTGCCAGCAGCTTGACCACTGAAGCTTTCTTT. This encodes CASSLTTEAFF.

V and J are TRBV5-6 and TRBJ2-5; D is possibly TRBD2 (6 bases). Trimming left V 5 bases short and J 7 bases short, with 21 bases between. The CDR3 contains 15 residues. Germline lookup yields CDR1 SGHDT and CDR2 YYEEEE. In DNA form, the CDR3 reads TGTGCCAGCAGATTCGGAACAGGCGTCGGGGGGACCCAGTACTTC. This gives the protein CASRFGTGVGGTQYF.

The chain is built from TRBV6-5 and TRBJ2-5; D is possibly TRBD1 (7 bases). Germline lookup yields CDR1 MNHEY and CDR2 SVGAGI. The CDR3 covers 16 residues. Trimming removed 2 bases from V and 5 bases from J, with 18 bases in between. The CDR3 protein is CASSYRGGDSGETQYF. In DNA form, the CDR3 reads TGTGCCAGCAGTTACCGGGGCGGGGACAGCGGGGAGACCCAGTACTTC.

The V call is TRBV7-6, the J call TRBJ2-2; D is unclear. Trimming shortened V by 0 bases and J by 4 bases, and 6 bases separated the two germline ends. The germline gives CDR1 SGHVS, CDR2 FNYEAQ. The CDR3 is 14 residues long. This CDR3 is CASSLAVSTGELFF. In DNA, the CDR3 is TGTGCCAGCAGCTTAGCCGTCAGCACCGGGGAGCTGTTTTTT.

The J gene is TRBJ2-1, the V gene TRBV5-1; D gene ambiguous. The germline V gene encodes CDR1 SGHRS and CDR2 YFSETQ. The CDR3 is 14 residues long. Trimming stripped 1 base from V and 5 bases from J, with 10 bases between. The CDR3 coding sequence is TGCGCCAGCAGCTTGAGGAACACGGACAATGAGCAGTTCTTC. Its translation is CASSLRNTDNEQFF.

The chain carries TRBV5-1 and TRBJ2-5; D could derive from TRBD1 or TRBD2 (5 bases each). CDR3 length: 14 amino acids. The germline gives CDR1 SGHRS, CDR2 YFSETQ. V lost 3 bases, J lost 4 bases, and 13 bases lay in between. CDR3 in DNA: TGCGCCAGCAGCTCCGGGGCCCCGGGAGAGACCCAGTACTTC. Residues: CASSSGAPGETQYF.

This clone was detected once. The chain couples TRBV6-6 to TRBJ1-2; the D is unclear. The CDR3 has 11 amino acids. Germline loops: CDR1 MNHNY, CDR2 SVGAGI (reference sequence). V was cut by 2 bases and J by 8 bases, with 6 bases left in between. Here the CDR3 reads CASSYELGYTF. The CDR3 nucleotides are TGTGCCAGCAGTTACGAATTAGGCTACACCTTC.

This clone was seen only a few times. J is TRBJ2-2 and V is TRBV10-3, with 9 bases that match TRBD1. V dropped 8 bases and J dropped 3; count of bases not matched to a gene: 7. The CDR3 sequence is 15 residues long. Germline V gene sequence: CDR1 ENHRY, CDR2 SYGVKD. The CDR3, as DNA: TGTGCCATCGGCCAGGGGACAGGGCACACCGGGGAGCTGTTTTTT. Translated, it gives CAIGQGTGHTGELFF.

This chain uses TRBV6-5 with TRBJ2-5; D perhaps matches TRBD1 (6 bases). V was cut by 6 bases and J by 4 bases, with 12 bases left in between. CDR1 and CDR2 from the germline V gene are MNHEY and SVGAGI. The CDR3 contains 13 residues. This CDR3 reads CASRLSRGETQYF. Here the CDR3 DNA reads TGTGCCAGCAGACTAAGCAGGGGAGAGACCCAGTACTTC.

This chain joins TRBV7-8 and TRBJ1-3, with D unresolved. Trimming took 4 bases from V and 0 from J, leaving 4 bases between them. CDR1 is SGHVS and CDR2 is FQNEAQ in the germline V gene. This CDR3 spans 13 amino acids. The CDR3 region has the DNA TGTGCCAGCAGCTCAGCCTCTGGAAACACCATATATTTT. It specifies CASSSASGNTIYF.

The chain is built from TRBV5-1 and TRBJ2-3; no clear D. The CDR3 length is 14 residues. From germline, CDR1 is SGHRS and CDR2 YFSETQ. V shed 2 bases and J shed 2 bases, with 9 bases lying between them. The CDR3 DNA is TGCGCCAGCAGCTTTTGGCAGATCACAGATACGCAGTATTTT. It yields the protein CASSFWQITDTQYF. Full variable domain (remainder filled in from reference TRBV5-1 and TRBJ2-3): KAGVTQTPRYLIKTRGQQVTLSCSPISGHRSVSWYQQTPGQGLQFLFEYFSETQRNKGNFPGRFSGRQFSNSRSEMNVSTLELGDSALYLCASSFWQITDTQYFGPGTRLTVL.

The gene calls are TRBV5-8 and TRBJ1-4; a possible D gene is TRBD1 (6 bases). The germline V and J ends were trimmed by 6 bases and 6 bases, with 12 bases remaining between them. Germline loops: CDR1 SGHTS, CDR2 YDEGEE. The CDR3 has 13 amino acids. CDR3 DNA: TGTGCCAGCACCCGGGGGGCAGATGAAAAACTGTTTTTT. Protein product: CASTRGADEKLFF.

The chain links TRBV28 to TRBJ1-1; D is possibly TRBD1 (5 bases). This CDR3 region has 14 residues. V shed 6 bases and J shed 3 bases, with 14 bases lying between them. Per germline, CDR1 MDHEN and CDR2 SYDVKM. The CDR3 reads CASSPHLGDTEAFF. The CDR3 region has the DNA TGTGCCAGCAGCCCTCACCTAGGGGACACTGAAGCTTTCTTT.

The V call is TRBV5-5, the J call TRBJ2-1, with 8 bases identical to TRBD1. Germline V lookup: CDR1 SGHKS, CDR2 YYEKEE (reference sequence). V was pared by 4 bases and J by 4 bases, with 7 bases of the junction left unmatched. The CDR3 runs to 15 residues. The CDR3 here is CASSDTGGSYNEQFF. For the CDR3, the DNA is TGTGCCAGCAGCGATACAGGGGGTTCGTACAATGAGCAGTTCTTC.

As DNA, the CDR3 is TGTGCCAGCAGCACCCGAGTGGGACCCTACGAGCAGTACTTC. It encodes CASSTRVGPYEQYF. The chain is built from TRBV14 and TRBJ2-7; either TRBD1 or TRBD2 may fit D (5 bases each). Germline lookup yields CDR1 SGHDN and CDR2 FVKESK. This CDR3 has 14 residues. Trimming removed 5 bases from V and 2 bases from J, with 13 bases in between.

The chain employs TRBV5-4 and TRBJ2-7; D gene uncertain. V lost 0 bases to trimming and J lost 4 bases, with 14 bases between them. Germline V CDR1 and CDR2: SGHNT, YYREEE (reference sequence). The CDR3 extends over 15 amino acids. This chain's CDR3 is CASSLDSRRIYEQYF. In DNA, the CDR3 is TGTGCCAGCAGCTTGGATTCCCGCAGGATATACGAGCAGTACTTC.

The DNA of the CDR3 is TGTGCCAGCAGAGTCGACAGGGGGGGAGAGACCCAGTACTTC. It specifies CASRVDRGGETQYF. The rearrangement uses TRBV2 and TRBJ2-5; 9 bases align to TRBD1. V lost 6 bases to trimming and J lost 4 bases; unmatched junction nucleotides: 6. The CDR3 runs 14 residues. Germline CDR1 and CDR2: SNHLY and FYNNEI.

This clone was counted only a few times. The chain combines TRBV6-5 with TRBJ2-7; possible D gene TRBD2, 6 bases. The CDR3 has 15 residues. Per the germline V gene, CDR1 is MNHEY and CDR2 is SVGAGI. The V gene lost 2 bases and the J gene lost 0 bases, with 11 bases spanning the gap. The CDR3 DNA follows: TGTGCCAGCAGTTACCAGGCTAGCGTCTCCTACGAGCAGTACTTC. Residues: CASSYQASVSYEQYF.

The chain employs TRBV7-2 and TRBJ2-1; tentative D call: TRBD2 (5 bases). The CDR3 spans 15 residues. Trimming cost V 4 bases and J 0 bases, with 10 bases left between them. Germline V CDR1 and CDR2: SGHTA, FQGNSA. In DNA form, the CDR3 reads TGTGCCAGCAGCTCAGCGGCTGACTCCTACAATGAGCAGTTCTTC. It translates to CASSSAADSYNEQFF.

The V gene is TRBV5-8, the J gene TRBJ2-1, with D uncertain. The CDR3 has 14 residues. V dropped 5 bases and J dropped 0 bases, with 9 bases sitting between them. Germline values: CDR1 SGHTS, CDR2 YDEGEE. CDR3 sequence: CASRTINSYNEQFF. The CDR3 region has the DNA TGTGCCAGCAGAACTATCAACTCCTACAATGAGCAGTTCTTC.

The chain recombines TRBV29-1 with TRBJ2-5; 10 positions match TRBD2. Per germline, CDR1 SQVTM and CDR2 ANQGSEA. The ends lost 4 bases at V and 5 bases at J; junction bases unmatched: 1. CDR3 length: 12 residues. The CDR3 here is CSVGAGGETQYF. DNA for the CDR3: TGCAGCGTTGGAGCGGGAGGGGAGACCCAGTACTTC.

The genes are TRBV5-1 and TRBJ1-1; D gene uncertain. This CDR3 has 14 residues. Trimming stripped 0 bases from V and 2 bases from J, with 8 bases between. Germline CDR1 SGHRS, CDR2 YFSETQ. The CDR3 sequence: CASSLEAANTEAFF. The CDR3 nucleotides read TGCGCCAGCAGCTTGGAGGCAGCTAACACTGAAGCTTTCTTT. Full variable domain (rest looked up from reference TRBV5-1 and TRBJ1-1): KAGVTQTPRYLIKTRGQQVTLSCSPISGHRSVSWYQQTPGQGLQFLFEYFSETQRNKGNFPGRFSGRQFSNSRSEMNVSTLELGDSALYLCASSLEAANTEAFFGQGTRLTVV.

This sequence joins TRBV30 and TRBJ1-1; D is uncertain. Trimming took 0 bases from V and 2 from J, leaving 7 bases between them. CDR3 size: 13 residues. Germline V gives CDR1 GTSNPN, CDR2 SVGIG (reference sequence). The CDR3 sequence is CAWSVDFNTEAFF. The CDR3 DNA reads TGTGCCTGGAGTGTAGACTTTAACACTGAAGCTTTCTTT.

The CDR3 spells CATSRDVQGNEKLFF. The CDR3, as DNA: TGTGCCACCAGCAGAGATGTGCAGGGTAATGAAAAACTGTTTTTT. The chain joins TRBV15 to TRBJ1-4; perhaps TRBD1 as D (5 bases). Germline V lookup: CDR1 LNHNV, CDR2 YYDKDF (reference sequence). Trimming removed 0 bases at V and 4 bases at J, with 9 bases between. The CDR3 is 15 amino acids.